The 8 T cell receptor beta chains presented below share a single source sample, sequenced in a study of human T cells and chemical hapten exposure. Time point meaning: patch test 3, about 24 weeks after DPC sensitization. The treatment was: therapeutic diphenylcyclopropenone sensitization with weekly scalp DPC. TCRdb ran MiXCR on the RACE reads and lists one entry per CDR3 protein. The data contain about 190,000 distinct CDR3 sequences, about 22% of them singletons. The sample in question was whole blood, obtained in connection with sensitization to the hapten diphenylcyclopropenone (DPC). The origin of the receptors is a woman aged 35 to 49 with alopecia areata. Some clones in this sample may be carry-over from other donors' samples.

This clonotype came up a few times. The V gene is TRBV5-5, the J gene TRBJ2-7, with D possibly being TRBD1 (6 bases). CDR1 and CDR2 from the germline V gene are SGHKS and YYEKEE (reference sequence). The CDR3 spans 15 residues. V lost 0 bases and J 0 bases, leaving 10 bases between the germline ends. CDR3 in DNA: TGTGCCAGCAGCTTGGGGACAGTGTCCTCCTACGAGCAGTACTTC. This sequence encodes CASSLGTVSSYEQYF.

The CDR3 nucleotides are TGTGCCAGCAGTTTACAGGGTGGGGATGAAGCTTTCTTT. Amino acids: CASSLQGGDEAFF. This chain joins TRBV12-3 or TRBV12-4 and TRBJ1-1; D possibly corresponds to TRBD1 (5 bases). The CDR3 has 13 residues. The V end was cut by 2 bases, the J end by 7 bases, with 11 bases between.

J is TRBJ2-3 and V is TRBV4-3; 12 bases are a match to TRBD2. Trimming removed 0 bases from V and 8 bases from J; junction bases left unmatched: 9. Germline-derived CDR1 and CDR2 are LGHNA and YSLEER. The CDR3 consists of 17 residues. CDR3: CASSQEPSGRALGTQYF. In DNA, the CDR3 is TGCGCCAGCAGCCAAGAACCTAGCGGGAGGGCCCTCGGTACGCAGTATTTT.

This clonotype was picked up a small number of times. V gene TRBV7-2 combines with J gene TRBJ2-2; D call uncertain. CDR1 is SGHTA and CDR2 is FQGNSA in the germline V gene. The germline V and J ends were trimmed by 2 bases and 6 bases, with 4 bases remaining between them. CDR3 length equals 12 residues. DNA for the CDR3: TGTGCCAGCAGCTTACCGGCCGGGGAGCTGTTTTTT. Translated, it gives CASSLPAGELFF.

This rearrangement joins TRBV7-3 to TRBJ1-5; 10 bases match TRBD1. Trimming removed 2 bases from V and 5 bases from J; junction bases left unmatched: 3. This CDR3 region has 15 residues. CDR1 and CDR2 from the germline V gene are SGHTA and FQGTGA. The CDR3 DNA reads TGTGCCAGCAGCTTAGGAGGGACAGGGGATCAGCCCCAGCATTTT. As protein: CASSLGGTGDQPQHF.

The genes are TRBV28 and TRBJ2-3; unclear D gene. CDR3 length: 15 residues. The germline V gene has CDR1 MDHEN and CDR2 SYDVKM. V lost 6 bases and J lost 1, with 14 bases in between. The CDR3 region has the DNA TGTGCCAGCAGCCCCCCGGTCCGAGGCACAGATACGCAGTATTTT. It specifies CASSPPVRGTDTQYF.

The sample holds a few counts of this clonotype. The V gene is TRBV5-1, the J gene TRBJ2-3; 7 nucleotides agree with TRBD2. This CDR3 comprises 14 residues. V dropped 4 bases and J dropped 2; count of bases not matched to a gene: 4. Per germline, CDR1 SGHRS and CDR2 YFSETQ. CDR3 sequence (DNA): TGCGCCAGCAGCCCTGGGACTAACACAGATACGCAGTATTTT. Residues: CASSPGTNTDTQYF.

This clonotype was seen only a few times. This rearrangement joins TRBV20-1 to TRBJ2-5; 10 nucleotides agree with TRBD2. CDR3 length equals 12 residues. Germline V CDR1 and CDR2: DFQATT, SNEGSKA (reference sequence). V shed 7 bases, J shed 2 bases, and the junction held 1 base outside the gene matches. The CDR3 sequence is CSGTSGQETQYF. In nucleotides, the CDR3 is TGCAGTGGGACTAGCGGACAAGAGACCCAGTACTTC.